One sample yielded the 23 T cell receptor beta chains listed below, sequenced in a study of T cell clonotyping in hematopoietic cell transplantation. The assay was immunoSEQ multiplex PCR, and TCRdb's table has in-frame clones only and misses some. The data show approximately 44,000 clones, approximately 82% seen once. Time point reported: recipient sample about 28 days before transplant, after cytoreduction. The specimen was peripheral blood mononuclear cells, collected before stem cell transplant. The source of these receptors is a man aged 55 to 70 with myelodysplastic syndrome. Some clones in this sample may be carry-over from other donors' samples.

The rearrangement links TRBV5-4 to TRBJ2-5; 9 bases line up with TRBD1. Germline trimming cut 5 bases from V and 4 bases from J; bases unmatched to any gene: 3. The germline CDR1 and CDR2 sequences are SGHNT and YYREEE (reference sequence). This CDR3 is built from 13 residues. The CDR3 protein is CASRMGQGETQYF. The CDR3 DNA is TGTGCCAGCAGGATGGGACAGGGAGAGACCCAGTACTTC.

The chain employs TRBV7-2 and TRBJ2-1; TRBD2 is a possible D gene (6 bases). This CDR3 contains 12 residues. Germline V gene lookup returns CDR1 SGHTA and CDR2 FQGNSA. The ends were cut back, 6 bases at V and 12 bases at J, with 15 bases in the middle. Here the CDR3 reads CASREGAGGQFF. The CDR3 nucleotides read TGTGCCAGCAGAGAAGGGGCCGGGGGGCAGTTCTTC.

The rearrangement links TRBV18 to TRBJ1-2; 8 bases are shared with TRBD1. Losses at the gene ends were 3 bases for V and 4 bases for J; bases not matched to a gene: 7. Germline CDR1 is KGHSH and CDR2 is LQKENI. The CDR3 runs to 15 residues. CDR3 region: CASSPRQGLSYGYTF. In DNA form, the CDR3 reads TGTGCCAGCTCACCTCGACAGGGGCTTTCCTATGGCTACACCTTC.

A single count supports this clone. V gene TRBV5-1 combines with J gene TRBJ1-2; D ambiguous. The CDR3 is made up of 12 amino acids. Germline values: CDR1 SGHRS, CDR2 YFSETQ. V dropped 2 bases and J dropped 2 bases, with 4 bases sitting between them. The CDR3 sequence: CASSLTNYGYTF. CDR3 bases: TGCGCCAGCAGCTTAACCAACTATGGCTACACCTTC.

The genes are TRBV5-1 and TRBJ2-3; 12 nucleotides line up with TRBD2. V gave up 2 bases and J gave up 5 bases; unmatched junction bases: 6. Per the germline V gene, CDR1 is SGHRS and CDR2 is YFSETQ. The CDR3 extends over 16 amino acids. CDR3 sequence: CASSLGLAGRGDTQYF. The CDR3 DNA sequence: TGCGCCAGCAGCTTAGGACTAGCGGGGCGCGGAGATACGCAGTATTTT. The full variable domain, completed using reference TRBV5-1 and TRBJ2-3, is KAGVTQTPRYLIKTRGQQVTLSCSPISGHRSVSWYQQTPGQGLQFLFEYFSETQRNKGNFPGRFSGRQFSNSRSEMNVSTLELGDSALYLCASSLGLAGRGDTQYFGPGTRLTVL.

V and J are TRBV9 and TRBJ2-3, with a tentative D call TRBD2 (5 bases). CDR3 length equals 13 residues. Germline V gene sequence: CDR1 SGDLS, CDR2 YYNGEE. V was cut by 3 bases and J by 2 bases, with 7 bases left in between. In DNA form, the CDR3 reads TGTGCCAGCAGCGCGGGGTTCACAGATACGCAGTATTTT. Its protein is CASSAGFTDTQYF.

This rearrangement joins TRBV27 to TRBJ1-2; D might be TRBD1 (5 bases). V was pared by 8 bases and J by 5 bases, with 15 bases between. The CDR3 extends over 13 amino acids. Germline V gene lookup returns CDR1 MNHEY and CDR2 SMNVEV (reference sequence). The CDR3 DNA reads as TGTGCCAGCCGCGGGCAGGGACCGTATGGCTACACCTTC. Amino acids: CASRGQGPYGYTF.

The rearrangement joins TRBV28 to TRBJ1-1; D not resolved. Per the germline V gene, CDR1 is MDHEN and CDR2 is SYDVKM. Deletions cut 4 bases from V and 3 bases from J, with 3 bases between. This CDR3 spans 11 amino acids. In DNA form, the CDR3 reads TGTGCCAGCAGTTACCACACTGAAGCTTTCTTT. It is translated as CASSYHTEAFF.

The V and J genes are TRBV7-6 and TRBJ1-5, with D possibly matching TRBD1 (5 bases). Per the germline V gene, CDR1 is SGHVS and CDR2 is FNYEAQ. The CDR3 totals 14 residues. Trimming shortened V by 9 bases and J by 1 base, and 13 bases separated the two germline ends. DNA for the CDR3: TGTGCCAGTAAGGGGCCGAGGAGCAATCAGCCCCAGCATTTT. This gives the protein CASKGPRSNQPQHF.

The chain combines TRBV9 with TRBJ1-5; the D gene is possibly TRBD1 (6 bases). Per the germline V gene, CDR1 is SGDLS and CDR2 is YYNGEE. The length of the CDR3 is 14 residues. Trimming took 0 bases from V and 7 from J, leaving 11 bases between them. The DNA for the CDR3 is TGTGCCAGCAGCGTAGCGGCAGGGGAACAGCCCCAGCATTTT. It codes for CASSVAAGEQPQHF.

This sequence joins TRBV25-1 and TRBJ1-1; 9 bases match TRBD1. CDR1 and CDR2 from the germline V gene are MGHDK and SYGVNS. J was trimmed by 4 bases and V by 3 bases; bases with no gene match: 3. The CDR3 covers 14 residues. The CDR3 spells CASSELDRGTEAFF. CDR3 nucleotide sequence: TGTGCCAGCAGTGAGTTGGACAGGGGCACTGAAGCTTTCTTT.

The chain employs TRBV4-2 and TRBJ2-6, with D perhaps being TRBD1 or TRBD2 (5 bases each). The CDR3 sequence is 19 residues long. Germline CDR1 reads LGHNA; CDR2 reads YNFKEQ. V shed 3 bases and J shed 2 bases, with 20 bases lying between them. CDR3 sequence: CASSHFYGGVGAGANVLTF. For the CDR3, the DNA is TGTGCCAGCAGCCACTTCTATGGGGGAGTGGGCGCTGGGGCCAACGTCCTGACTTTC.

This clone came up once. The chain carries TRBV4-3 and TRBJ2-7; D remains ambiguous. Trimming stripped 4 bases from V and 7 bases from J, with 20 bases between. This CDR3 contains 15 residues. Germline lookup yields CDR1 LGHNA and CDR2 YSLEER. CDR3 loop: CASSRSTNLRSEQYF. The CDR3 nucleotides are TGCGCCAGCAGCCGATCCACAAACCTTCGGTCGGAGCAGTACTTC.

This chain joins TRBV19 and TRBJ2-2, with 10 bases matching TRBD1. CDR1 is LNHDA and CDR2 is SQIVND in the germline V gene (reference sequence). The CDR3 runs 15 residues. Trimming took 7 bases from V and 4 from J; bases not matched to a gene: 6. The CDR3 protein is CASTGTGVSTGELFF. The CDR3 DNA is TGTGCCAGTACCGGGACAGGGGTTAGCACCGGGGAGCTGTTTTTT.

This chain joins TRBV5-1 and TRBJ2-1; 9 bases are shared with TRBD2. J was trimmed by 10 bases and V by 1 base; bases with no gene match: 9. The CDR3 has 15 amino acids. Germline V lookup: CDR1 SGHRS, CDR2 YFSETQ. CDR3 protein: CASSLPSSGAGEQFF. For the CDR3, the DNA is TGCGCCAGCAGCTTGCCGTCTAGCGGGGCGGGAGAGCAGTTCTTC.

J is TRBJ1-3 and V is TRBV9; D uncertain. The V gene lost 0 bases and the J gene lost 0 bases, with 10 bases spanning the gap. This CDR3 is 16 amino acids long. CDR1 SGDLS and CDR2 YYNGEE come from the germline V gene. CDR3 in amino acids: CASSVGLLHSGNTIYF. CDR3 sequence (DNA): TGTGCCAGCAGCGTAGGTCTTCTGCACTCTGGAAACACCATATATTTT.

CDR3 bases: TGTGCCAGCAGTTACGCGGCCGCCACAGATACGCAGTATTTT. This encodes CASSYAAATDTQYF. This chain joins TRBV6-5 and TRBJ2-3; no reliable D call. Between the trimmed V and J ends, which lost 2 bases and 2 bases, there was a span of 8 bases. Germline-derived CDR1 and CDR2 are MNHEY and SVGAGI. CDR3 size: 14 residues.

This chain uses TRBV2 with TRBJ2-5; 7 nucleotides align to TRBD1. The CDR3 length is 15 residues. Germline trimming cut 5 bases from V and 4 bases from J; bases unmatched to any gene: 10. Germline CDR1 is SNHLY and CDR2 is FYNNEI. In DNA form, the CDR3 reads TGTGCCAGCAGTTCACAGGGGACCAACAGAGAGACCCAGTACTTC. Its protein is CASSSQGTNRETQYF.

The rearrangement joins TRBV10-3 to TRBJ1-2, with D possibly TRBD1 on 5 matching bases. V shed 4 bases and J shed 4 bases, with 10 bases lying between them. This CDR3 region has 13 residues. CDR1 ENHRY and CDR2 SYGVKD come from the germline V gene. The CDR3 sequence is CAISAGSPYGYTF. In DNA, the CDR3 is TGTGCCATCAGTGCAGGGTCTCCCTATGGCTACACCTTC.

The chain has TRBV6-5 and TRBJ1-1; D ambiguous. V lost 2 bases to trimming and J lost 0 bases, with 4 bases between them. The CDR3 spans 13 residues. Germline lookup yields CDR1 MNHEY and CDR2 SVGAGI. This chain's CDR3 is CASSYLMNTEAFF. CDR3 in DNA: TGTGCCAGCAGTTACCTAATGAACACTGAAGCTTTCTTT.

This rearrangement joins TRBV2 to TRBJ1-3; D not certain. The CDR3 loop spans 14 amino acids. The V gene's germline CDR1 is SNHLY and CDR2 FYNNEI. V was clipped by 2 bases and J by 0 bases, with 5 bases between them. Written as DNA, the CDR3 is TGTGCCAGCAGTGAAAGAGGCTCTGGAAACACCATATATTTT. It specifies CASSERGSGNTIYF.

The rearrangement links TRBV4-2 to TRBJ1-2, with 7 bases aligning to TRBD1. Trimming took 2 bases from V and 7 from J; bases not matched to a gene: 10. The CDR3 is 15 residues long. Per the germline V gene, CDR1 is LGHNA and CDR2 is YNFKEQ. CDR3 DNA sequence: TGTGCCAGCAGCCAAACTACAGGGGCCTCGGGTGGCTACACCTTC. It yields the protein CASSQTTGASGGYTF.

The rearrangement uses TRBV27 and TRBJ2-7; tentative D call: TRBD1 (5 bases). The CDR3 runs 12 residues. CDR1 MNHEY and CDR2 SMNVEV come from the germline V gene (reference sequence). V was clipped by 5 bases and J by 3 bases, with 8 bases between them. In DNA form, the CDR3 reads TGTGCCAGCAGTCTTAGGGGCTACGAGCAGTACTTC. Translating it yields CASSLRGYEQYF.